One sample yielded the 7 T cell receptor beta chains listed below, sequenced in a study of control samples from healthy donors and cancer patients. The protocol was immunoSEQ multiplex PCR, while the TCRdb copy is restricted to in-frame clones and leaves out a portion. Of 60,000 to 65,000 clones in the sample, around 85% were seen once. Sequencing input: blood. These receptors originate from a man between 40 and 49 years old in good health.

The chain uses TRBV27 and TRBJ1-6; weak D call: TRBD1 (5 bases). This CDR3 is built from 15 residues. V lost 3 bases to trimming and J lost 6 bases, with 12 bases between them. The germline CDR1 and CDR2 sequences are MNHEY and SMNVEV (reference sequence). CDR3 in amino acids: CASSFRAETNSPLHF. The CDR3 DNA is TGTGCCAGCAGTTTCAGGGCCGAGACTAATTCACCCCTCCACTTT.

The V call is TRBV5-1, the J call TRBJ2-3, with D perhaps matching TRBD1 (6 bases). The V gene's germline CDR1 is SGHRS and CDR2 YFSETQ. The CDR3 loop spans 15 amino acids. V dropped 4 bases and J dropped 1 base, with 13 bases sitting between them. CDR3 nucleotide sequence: TGCGCCAGCAGCGAGCAGGGGCCGGGCACAGATACGCAGTATTTT. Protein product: CASSEQGPGTDTQYF.

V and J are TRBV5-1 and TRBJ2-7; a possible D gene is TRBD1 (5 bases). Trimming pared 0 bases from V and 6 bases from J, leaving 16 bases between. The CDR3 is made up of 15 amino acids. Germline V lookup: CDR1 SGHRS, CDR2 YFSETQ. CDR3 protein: CASSLEGRDLPEQYF. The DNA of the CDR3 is TGCGCCAGCAGCTTGGAGGGCAGGGATCTCCCCGAGCAGTACTTC.

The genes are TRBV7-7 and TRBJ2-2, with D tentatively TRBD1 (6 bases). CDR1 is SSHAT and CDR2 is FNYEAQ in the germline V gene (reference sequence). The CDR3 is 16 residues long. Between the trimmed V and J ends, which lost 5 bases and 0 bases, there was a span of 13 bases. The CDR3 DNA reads TGTGCCAGCAGCCTGACAGGCCCTCCGAACACCGGGGAGCTGTTTTTT. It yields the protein CASSLTGPPNTGELFF.

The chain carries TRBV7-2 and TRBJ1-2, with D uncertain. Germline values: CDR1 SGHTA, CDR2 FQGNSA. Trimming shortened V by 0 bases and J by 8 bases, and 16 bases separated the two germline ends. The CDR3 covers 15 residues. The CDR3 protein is CASSLAPVGINGYTF. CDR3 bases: TGTGCCAGCAGCTTAGCGCCAGTAGGGATTAACGGCTACACCTTC. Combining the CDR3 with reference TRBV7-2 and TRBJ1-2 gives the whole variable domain GAGVSQSPSNKVTEKGKDVELRCDPISGHTALYWYRQSLGQGLEFLIYFQGNSAPDKSGLPSDRFSAERTGGSVSTLTIQRTQQEDSAVYLCASSLAPVGINGYTFGSGTRLTVV.

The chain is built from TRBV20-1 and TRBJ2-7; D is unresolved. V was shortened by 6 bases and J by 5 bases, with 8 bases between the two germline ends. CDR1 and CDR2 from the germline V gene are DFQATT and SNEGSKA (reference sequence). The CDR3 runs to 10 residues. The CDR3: CSAYLNEQYF. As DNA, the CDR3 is TGCAGTGCCTACCTAAACGAGCAGTACTTC.

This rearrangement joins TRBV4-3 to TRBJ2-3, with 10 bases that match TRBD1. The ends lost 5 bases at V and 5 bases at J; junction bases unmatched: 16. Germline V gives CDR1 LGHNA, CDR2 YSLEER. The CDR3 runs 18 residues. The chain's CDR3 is CASSSARRDRGWRDTQYF. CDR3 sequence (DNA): TGCGCCAGCAGCAGCGCACGTAGGGACAGGGGATGGAGAGATACGCAGTATTTT.